Following are 4 T cell receptor beta chains from one sample sequenced in a study of immune cell composition in non-small cell lung cancer. Assay: immunoSEQ multiplex PCR; the TCRdb copy retains only in-frame clones and omits some. The sample records several thousand clones, roughly 70% being singletons. Sequenced: lung tumor tissue. All receptors come from a human donor with non-small cell lung cancer.

The V call is TRBV7-2, the J call TRBJ2-7; D call uncertain. Per the germline V gene, CDR1 is SGHTA and CDR2 is FQGNSA. CDR3 length equals 12 residues. V shed 3 bases and J shed 1 base, with 4 bases lying between them. As DNA, the CDR3 is TGTGCCAGCAGCTTCCAGTCCTACGAGCAGTACTTC. Its protein is CASSFQSYEQYF.

V is TRBV29-1 and J is TRBJ2-7; tentative D call: TRBD2 (5 bases). The germline gives CDR1 SQVTM, CDR2 ANQGSEA. The ends were cut back, 6 bases at V and 7 bases at J, with 19 bases in the middle. The CDR3 covers 13 residues. The CDR3 DNA reads as TGCAGCGTCTACTCTCCTAGCTCCCGAGAGCAGTACTTC. As protein: CSVYSPSSREQYF.

The gene calls are TRBV2 and TRBJ2-1; 9 bases are a match to TRBD1. V gave up 7 bases and J gave up 8 bases; unmatched junction bases: 12. CDR1 SNHLY and CDR2 FYNNEI come from the germline V gene. The CDR3 length is 15 residues. The CDR3 loop is CASTYLNRGRDEQFF. As DNA, the CDR3 is TGTGCCAGCACGTATCTGAACAGGGGGCGTGATGAGCAGTTCTTC.

The chain combines TRBV18 with TRBJ1-3; D is uncertain. CDR1 and CDR2 (germline): KGHSH, LQKENI. V lost 4 bases to trimming and J lost 4 bases, with 17 bases between them. The CDR3 extends over 16 amino acids. The CDR3 loop is CASSLTPDPGGNTIYF. The CDR3 region has the DNA TGTGCCAGCTCACTTACGCCCGACCCGGGAGGAAACACCATATATTTT. The entire variable domain, with the rest obtained from reference TRBV18 and TRBJ1-3, is as follows: NAGVMQNPRHLVRRRGQEARLRCSPMKGHSHVYWYRQLPEEGLKFMVYLQKENIIDESGMPKERFSAEFPKEGPSILRIQQVVRGDSAAYFCASSLTPDPGGNTIYFGEGSWLTVV.